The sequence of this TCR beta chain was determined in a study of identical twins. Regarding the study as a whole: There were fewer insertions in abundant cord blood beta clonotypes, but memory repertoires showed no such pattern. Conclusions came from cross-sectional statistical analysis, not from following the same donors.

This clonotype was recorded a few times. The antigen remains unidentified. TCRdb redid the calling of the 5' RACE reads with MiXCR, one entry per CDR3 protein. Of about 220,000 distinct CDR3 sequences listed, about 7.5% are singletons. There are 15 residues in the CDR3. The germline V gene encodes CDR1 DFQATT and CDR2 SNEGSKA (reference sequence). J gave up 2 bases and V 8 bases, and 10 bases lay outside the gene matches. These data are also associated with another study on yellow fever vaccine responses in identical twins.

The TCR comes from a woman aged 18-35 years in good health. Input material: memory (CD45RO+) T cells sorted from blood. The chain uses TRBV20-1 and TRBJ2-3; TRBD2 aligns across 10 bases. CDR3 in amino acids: CSSLGSGGFTDTQYF. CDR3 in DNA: TGCAGTTCTTTAGGTAGCGGGGGGTTCACAGATACGCAGTATTTT.